These T cell receptor beta chains were read from a single sample in a study of OX40 agonist ivuxolimab in advanced cancers. Profiled with immunoSEQ multiplex PCR; TCRdb holds only in-frame clones, not every one. The sample contains around 83,000 clones, roughly 84% of which appear only once. The sample consisted of CD4+ or CD8+ T cells sorted from blood, taken in a trial of the OX40 agonist ivuxolimab. These receptors all come from an adult with an advanced solid tumor such as melanoma, head and neck, liver or kidney cancer. Both conserved end residues are part of each CDR3. D genes are given only for firm matches. The size field is filled for only some rows; it gives once, few, many or a size class.

j_call,d_call,clone_size,cdr3_length,v_call,cdr3_aa,cdr3_nt
TRBJ1-6,-,-,15,TRBV6-6,CASSYSFGPYSPLHF,TGTGCCAGCAGTTACTCGTTTGGACCCTATTCACCCCTCCACTTT
TRBJ2-7,-,-,13,TRBV7-9,CASSFLGANEQYF,TGTGCCAGCAGCTTCCTTGGGGCCAACGAGCAGTACTTC
TRBJ1-6,-,-,14,TRBV18,CASSLADMGSPLHF,TGTGCCAGCTCACTCGCGGACATGGGTTCACCCCTCCACTTT
TRBJ2-1,TRBD2,-,16,TRBV4-1,CASSQVSSGSLNEQFF,TGCGCCAGCAGCCAAGTATCTAGCGGATCCCTTAATGAGCAGTTCTTC
TRBJ2-1,-,-,17,TRBV19,CASSPGWGASDYNEQFF,TGTGCCAGTAGCCCAGGGTGGGGGGCCAGTGACTACAATGAGCAGTTCTTC
TRBJ2-2,-,-,13,TRBV18,CASSPRDVGELFF,TGTGCCAGCTCACCAAGGGACGTCGGGGAGCTGTTTTTT
TRBJ2-3,TRBD2,-,16,TRBV11-2,CASSKTSSRGTDTQYF,TGTGCCAGCAGCAAGACTAGCTCTAGGGGCACAGATACGCAGTATTTT
TRBJ1-6,-,-,13,TRBV18,CASTTGDRSPLHF,TGTGCCAGCACCACAGGAGATAGGTCACCCCTCCACTTT
TRBJ2-7,TRBD2,-,14,TRBV12-5,CASGYRGGAYEQYF,TGTGCTAGTGGTTATCGGGGGGGAGCCTACGAGCAGTACTTC
TRBJ2-3,TRBD2,once,14,TRBV19,CASSLAGAADTQYF,TGTGCCAGTAGTCTAGCGGGAGCGGCAGATACGCAGTATTTT
TRBJ2-5,TRBD2,-,13,TRBV27,CASSLAGAYQQYF,TGTGCCAGCAGCCTAGCGGGAGCTTACCAACAGTACTTC
TRBJ1-3,-,once,14,TRBV30,CAWSSGSSGNTIYF,TGTGCCTGGAGTAGCGGAAGCTCTGGAAACACCATATATTTT
TRBJ1-1,-,-,14,TRBV9,CASRKGDQNTEAFF,TGTGCCAGCAGGAAGGGGGATCAGAACACTGAAGCTTTCTTT
TRBJ2-5,-,-,13,TRBV7-6,CASSFRGRETQYF,TGTGCCAGCAGCTTCAGGGGCCGAGAGACCCAGTACTTC
TRBJ2-1,-,-,15,TRBV5-1,CASSRQGAGTNEQFF,TGCGCCAGCAGCCGCCAAGGGGCAGGGACGAATGAGCAGTTCTTC
TRBJ2-7,TRBD1,-,15,TRBV2,CASSEGTGRSYEQYF,TGTGCCAGCAGTGAGGGGACAGGGCGCTCCTACGAGCAGTACTTC
TRBJ1-1,-,-,12,TRBV18,CASSPRQNEAFF,TGTGCCAGCTCACCACGACAGAATGAAGCTTTCTTT
TRBJ2-3,TRBD1,-,17,TRBV7-9,CASSPLDGQGRTDTQYF,TGTGCCAGCAGCCCCCTCGACGGACAGGGGAGGACAGATACGCAGTATTTT
TRBJ1-1,-,-,13,TRBV10-3,CAISGEMNTEAFF,TGTGCCATCTCAGGGGAAATGAACACTGAAGCTTTCTTT
TRBJ2-5,-,-,13,TRBV2,CATTGLFQETQYF,TGTGCCACGACGGGACTCTTCCAAGAGACCCAGTACTTC
TRBJ2-1,TRBD1,-,14,TRBV5-1,CASHPGTGRGEQFF,TGCGCCAGCCACCCCGGGACAGGTCGAGGAGAGCAGTTCTTC
TRBJ2-7,-,-,15,TRBV11-1,CASSLRGSNGAEQYF,TGTGCCAGCAGCTTAAGAGGCTCCAATGGGGCCGAGCAGTACTTC
TRBJ1-2,-,-,15,TRBV13,CASSPQALGVYGYTF,TGTGCCAGCAGCCCCCAGGCCCTCGGTGTCTATGGCTACACCTTC
TRBJ2-7,TRBD2,-,15,TRBV2,CASRSLAGGVSEQYF,TGTGCCAGCAGGTCCTTAGCGGGAGGTGTTTCCGAGCAGTACTTC
TRBJ1-4,-,-,13,TRBV7-2,CASSSDGNEKLFF,TGTGCCAGCAGCAGCGACGGAAATGAAAAACTGTTTTTT
TRBJ2-5,-,-,15,TRBV11-3,CASSSPGLGQETQYF,TGTGCCAGCAGCTCACCGGGACTTGGGCAAGAGACCCAGTACTTC
TRBJ1-1,-,-,13,TRBV29-1,CSVGGRAYTEAFF,TGCAGCGTTGGGGGCAGGGCTTACACTGAAGCTTTCTTT
TRBJ2-3,-,-,14,TRBV13,CASSRKGGTDTQYF,TGTGCCAGCAGCCGCAAGGGGGGCACAGATACGCAGTATTTT
TRBJ1-2,TRBD1,-,15,TRBV30,CAWRVQGAQSYGYTF,TGTGCCTGGAGAGTTCAGGGGGCGCAGAGTTATGGCTACACCTTC
TRBJ1-1,TRBD1,few,14,TRBV4-1,CASSQHWGTAGAFF,TGCGCCAGCAGCCAACATTGGGGGACAGCCGGAGCTTTCTTT
TRBJ1-1,TRBD1,once,14,TRBV5-5,CASSLGQGGTEAFF,TGTGCCAGCAGCTTGGGGCAGGGGGGCACTGAAGCTTTCTTT
TRBJ1-4,-,-,15,TRBV2,CASSANPATNEKLFF,TGTGCCAGCAGTGCCAACCCTGCAACTAATGAAAAACTGTTTTTT
TRBJ1-1,-,-,12,TRBV5-1,CASSNDGLGTFF,TGCGCCAGCAGCAATGACGGGCTTGGCACTTTCTTT
TRBJ2-1,-,once,16,TRBV5-1,CASSSGYGLGANEQFF,TGCGCCAGCAGCTCCGGCTACGGGCTGGGGGCCAATGAGCAGTTCTTC
TRBJ2-1,TRBD1,few,14,TRBV7-9,CASSSGQGWNEQFF,TGTGCCAGCAGCTCTGGACAGGGCTGGAATGAGCAGTTCTTC
TRBJ2-1,TRBD1,-,15,TRBV5-1,CASSLPGTGNNEQFF,TGCGCCAGCAGCTTGCCCGGGACAGGGAACAATGAGCAGTTCTTC
TRBJ2-1,TRBD2,once,22,TRBV19,CASSIPGGLAGAVGVRHNEQFF,TGTGCCAGTAGCATCCCCGGGGGACTAGCGGGAGCCGTAGGGGTGCGTCACAATGAGCAGTTCTTC
TRBJ2-7,TRBD1,once,16,TRBV6-1,CASSEGAGGAGYEQYF,TGTGCCAGCAGTGAAGGGGCAGGGGGCGCCGGATACGAGCAGTACTTC
TRBJ2-1,TRBD2,few,15,TRBV7-9,CASSSRSGGANEQFF,TGTGCCAGCAGCTCTCGGAGCGGGGGGGCCAATGAGCAGTTCTTC
TRBJ2-5,-,-,13,TRBV6-1,CASRRGGGETQYF,TGTGCCAGCAGACGTGGTGGGGGGGAGACCCAGTACTTC
TRBJ2-7,-,-,14,TRBV6-1,CASRDQGLIHEQYF,TGTGCCAGCAGGGACCAGGGGCTTATCCACGAGCAGTACTTC
TRBJ1-2,-,-,11,TRBV20-1,CSARWSLGYTF,TGCAGTGCTAGGTGGAGTCTTGGCTACACCTTC
TRBJ1-6,TRBD1,-,13,TRBV9,CASSRTGASPLHF,TGTGCCAGCAGCCGCACAGGGGCTTCACCCCTCCACTTT